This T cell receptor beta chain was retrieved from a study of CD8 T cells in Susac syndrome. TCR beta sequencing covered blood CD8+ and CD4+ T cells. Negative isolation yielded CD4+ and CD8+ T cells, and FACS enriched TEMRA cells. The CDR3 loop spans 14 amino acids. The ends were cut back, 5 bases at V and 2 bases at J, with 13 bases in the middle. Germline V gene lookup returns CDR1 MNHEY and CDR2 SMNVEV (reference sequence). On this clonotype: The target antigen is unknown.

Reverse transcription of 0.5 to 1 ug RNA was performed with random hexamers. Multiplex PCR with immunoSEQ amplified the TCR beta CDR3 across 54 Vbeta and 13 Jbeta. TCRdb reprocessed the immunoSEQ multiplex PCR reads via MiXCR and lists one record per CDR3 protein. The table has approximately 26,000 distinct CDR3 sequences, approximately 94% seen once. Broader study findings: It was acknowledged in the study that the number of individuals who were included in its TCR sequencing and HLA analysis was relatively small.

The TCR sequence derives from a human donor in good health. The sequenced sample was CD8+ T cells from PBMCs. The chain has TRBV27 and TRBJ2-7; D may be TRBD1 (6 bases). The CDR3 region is CASSAGQNPYEQYF. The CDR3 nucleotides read TGTGCCAGCAGTGCAGGACAGAATCCCTACGAGCAGTACTTC.